The 21 T cell receptor beta chains presented below share a single source sample, sequenced in a study of T cells in Graves' hyperthyroidism and ophthalmopathy. Amplified TCR beta CDR3 regions came from RNA transcripts. In the first-round RT-PCR of the TCR CDR3, the HTBI primer set was used. MiXCR was run by TCRdb on the multiplex PCR reads, yielding one entry per CDR3 protein. The sample shows 480,000 or so distinct CDR3 sequences, about 45% of them seen only once. The specimen sequenced was peripheral blood or thyroid tissue (not recorded which). These TCRs come from an adult woman with Graves' disease, either hyperthyroidism or ophthalmopathy (not recorded which).

V is TRBV7-2 and J is TRBJ1-6; a possible D gene is TRBD1 (5 bases). Trimming cost V 2 bases and J 10 bases, with 9 bases left between them. CDR1 is SGHTA and CDR2 is FQGNSA in the germline V gene. The CDR3 sequence is 13 residues long. The CDR3 bases are TGTGCCAGCAGCTTACAGGGAAGGTCACCCCTCCACTTT. It is translated as CASSLQGRSPLHF.

As to this clonotype: One end of the junction is discordant with germline, which a read error may explain. The CDR3 DNA is TGCGCCAGCAACGGGTTCTTGGATTCACCCCTCCACTTT. Protein sequence: CASNGFLDSPLHF. This sequence joins TRBV25-1 and TRBJ1-6; D gene uncertain. From germline, CDR1 is MGHDK and CDR2 SYGVNS. The length of the CDR3 is 13 residues.

The DNA for the CDR3 is TGCAGTGCTACGCCCCTGCGGGGGACAGGGGACGGCTACACCTTC. It encodes CSATPLRGTGDGYTF. The gene calls are TRBV20-1 and TRBJ1-2; 10 bases align to TRBD1. This CDR3 is built from 15 residues. The germline V gene encodes CDR1 DFQATT and CDR2 SNEGSKA (reference sequence). V dropped 4 bases and J dropped 8; count of bases not matched to a gene: 13.

As for this clonotype: It may be a read error: a sequence one base away is much more abundant. V usage is TRBV19 and J usage is TRBJ2-5, with 8 positions matching TRBD2. Germline V gene sequence: CDR1 LNHDA, CDR2 SQIVND (reference sequence). This CDR3 contains 14 residues. V lost 7 bases to trimming and J lost 4 bases; unmatched junction nucleotides: 8. The CDR3 nucleotides are TGTGCCAGTACCTCCAGCGGGAGCGTAGAGACCCAGTACTTC. Protein sequence: CASTSSGSVETQYF.

This clonotype came up a few times. It is likely a read error, because the conserved phenylalanine at the end of the CDR3 is missing. Because the CDR3's place on the DNA is in doubt, the DNA is left out and the CDR3 is given as listed by TCRdb. The chain recombines TRBV29-1 with TRBJ2-5. Counting both end residues, the CDR3 totals 9 amino acids. In germline, CDR1 is SQVTM, CDR2 ANQGSEA. The CDR3 reads CSVEGGTVY.

In its sample, this clonotype was seen many times. V gene TRBV2 combines with J gene TRBJ2-7, with D maybe TRBD2 (6 bases). Germline values: CDR1 SNHLY, CDR2 FYNNEI. This CDR3 contains 12 residues. The V end lost 3 bases, the J end lost 5 bases, and 8 bases lay between the germline ends. The CDR3 region has the DNA TGTGCCAGCAGTGAGCTAGCGCACGAGCAGTACTTC. Translated, it gives CASSELAHEQYF.

The table lists this clonotype with many counts. The chain joins TRBV4-2 to TRBJ1-2; TRBD1 matches at 7 bases. From germline, CDR1 is LGHNA and CDR2 YNFKEQ. V shed 0 bases and J 4 bases; nucleotides not matched to a gene: 5. CDR3 length equals 15 residues. CDR3 amino acids: CASSQDGGQLYGYTF. CDR3 sequence (DNA): TGTGCCAGCAGCCAAGATGGGGGACAGCTCTATGGCTACACCTTC.

The rearrangement links TRBV25-1 to TRBJ2-5; D unresolved. The germline gives CDR1 MGHDK, CDR2 SYGVNS. V was trimmed by 4 bases and J by 4 bases, leaving 22 bases between them. CDR3 length: 17 residues. CDR3 DNA: TGTGCCAGCAGTGCTAGAGGATCCGCAGGTGGACGAGAGACCCAGTACTTC. It codes for CASSARGSAGGRETQYF.

This rearrangement joins TRBV20-1 to TRBJ1-5; D uncertain. The CDR3 spans 12 residues. V was clipped by 3 bases and J by 7 bases, with 10 bases between them. Germline lookup yields CDR1 DFQATT and CDR2 SNEGSKA (reference sequence). CDR3 nucleotides: TGCAGTGCTAGGCATCGGGTCCAGCCCCAGCATTTT. Its translation is CSARHRVQPQHF.

The table lists this clonotype with many counts. V and J are TRBV20-1 and TRBJ2-7; perhaps D is TRBD1 or TRBD2 (5 bases each). This CDR3 spans 15 amino acids. V was clipped by 0 bases and J by 3 bases, with 15 bases between them. The germline CDR1 and CDR2 sequences are DFQATT and SNEGSKA (reference sequence). CDR3 DNA: TGCAGTGCTAGAGACCCGAGGGGAGAGAGCTACGAGCAGTACTTC. Its protein is CSARDPRGESYEQYF.

The CDR3 reads CAISEFRTANTEAFF. As DNA, the CDR3 is TGTGCCATCAGTGAGTTTAGGACAGCTAACACTGAAGCTTTCTTT. V usage is TRBV10-3 and J usage is TRBJ1-1, with D possibly matching TRBD1 (6 bases). From germline, CDR1 is ENHRY and CDR2 SYGVKD. The CDR3 runs 15 residues. V was shortened by 1 base and J by 2 bases, with 11 bases between the two germline ends.

Comments on this clonotype: This is likely a read error, given that the CDR3 carries no conserved phenylalanine or tryptophan at its end. No DNA is shown, since the ends of the CDR3 on it are uncertain; the CDR3 is the one TCRdb lists. V is TRBV19 and J is TRBJ1-5. Germline V gene sequence: CDR1 LNHDA, CDR2 SQIVND (reference sequence). The CDR3 numbers 8 amino acids, ends counted. The CDR3 reads CASSINDG.

The table lists this clonotype with a few counts. Mismatch with germline at one junction end may stem from a read error. The chain is built from TRBV27 and TRBJ2-5; D possibly corresponds to TRBD2 (6 bases). Germline V gene data show CDR1 as MNHEY and CDR2 as SMNVEV (reference sequence). This CDR3 comprises 11 residues. DNA for the CDR3: TGTGCCAGCAGTTTGGGGGGACTTTGGTGGTTC. It translates to CASSLGGLWWF.

This sequence joins TRBV7-2 and TRBJ1-1; TRBD1 aligns across 7 bases. The CDR3 is 13 residues long. Germline lookup yields CDR1 SGHTA and CDR2 FQGNSA. V gave up 5 bases and J gave up 5 bases; unmatched junction bases: 5. DNA of the CDR3: TGTGCCAGCAGCCCCCAGGGACAGACTGAAGCTTTCTTT. Translated: CASSPQGQTEAFF. Variable domain in full (rest from reference TRBV7-2 and TRBJ1-1): GAGVSQSPSNKVTEKGKDVELRCDPISGHTALYWYRQSLGQGLEFLIYFQGNSAPDKSGLPSDRFSAERTGGSVSTLTIQRTQQEDSAVYLCASSPQGQTEAFFGQGTRLTVV.

This clonotype was detected many times. V usage is TRBV14 and J usage is TRBJ2-5; 9 bases are a match to TRBD2. This CDR3 is built from 19 residues. The germline gives CDR1 SGHDN, CDR2 FVKESK. The V and J ends lost 0 bases and 3 bases, in that order; junction bases with no gene match: 14. The CDR3 is CASSQDPSGRQNWEETQYF. The CDR3 DNA reads as TGTGCCAGCAGCCAAGATCCCAGCGGGAGGCAAAATTGGGAAGAGACCCAGTACTTC.

The V gene is TRBV7-2, the J gene TRBJ1-4; 7 bases line up with TRBD1. The ends lost 5 bases at V and 5 bases at J; junction bases unmatched: 8. Germline V gene data show CDR1 as SGHTA and CDR2 as FQGNSA. The CDR3 is made up of 15 amino acids. CDR3 residues: CASSQRTGMNEKLFF. In DNA form, the CDR3 reads TGTGCCAGCAGCCAGAGGACAGGAATGAATGAAAAACTGTTTTTT.

This clonotype has a single count. This sequence joins TRBV7-3 and TRBJ1-1; no clear D gene. Germline V gene data show CDR1 as SGHTA and CDR2 as FQGTGA. There are 15 residues in the CDR3. V was cut by 0 bases and J by 4 bases, with 12 bases left in between. The chain's CDR3 is CASSLTWRVGTEAFF. The DNA for the CDR3 is TGTGCCAGCAGCTTAACGTGGAGGGTTGGCACTGAAGCTTTCTTT.

This chain links TRBV18 with TRBJ1-5; the match to TRBD1 covers 7 bases. The length of the CDR3 is 16 residues. J lost 0 bases, V lost 5 bases, and 7 bases had no gene match. Germline assignment: CDR1 KGHSH and CDR2 LQKENI. In nucleotides, the CDR3 is TGTGCCAGCTCATCGTCGACAGGGAATAGCAATCAGCCCCAGCATTTT. Protein: CASSSSTGNSNQPQHF.

This clonotype was seen a handful of times. Compared with germline, one end of the junction differs, possibly owing to a read error. The chain recombines TRBV7-9 with TRBJ2-1; 9 bases fit TRBD1. This CDR3 comprises 14 residues. Per the germline V gene, CDR1 is SEHNR and CDR2 is FQNEAQ (reference sequence). CDR3 sequence (DNA): TGTGCTAGCAGCTACCGGGACAGGGTCGGTGAGCAGTTCTTC. It specifies CASSYRDRVGEQFF.

V and J are TRBV15 and TRBJ1-2; D not certain. The CDR3 sequence is 15 residues long. Germline CDR1 is LNHNV and CDR2 is YYDKDF (reference sequence). V shed 0 bases and J shed 1 base, with 9 bases lying between them. The CDR3: CATSRDLKDNYGYTF. CDR3 DNA sequence: TGTGCCACCAGCAGAGATCTCAAGGATAACTATGGCTACACCTTC.

V is TRBV15 and J is TRBJ1-2; 7 bases map to TRBD1. The germline V gene encodes CDR1 LNHNV and CDR2 YYDKDF (reference sequence). Trimming took 4 bases from V and 13 from J; bases not matched to a gene: 12. The CDR3 contains 13 residues. The CDR3 DNA is TGTGCCACCAGCACCGAGACAGGGATGTTCCTCACCTTC. Residues: CATSTETGMFLTF.